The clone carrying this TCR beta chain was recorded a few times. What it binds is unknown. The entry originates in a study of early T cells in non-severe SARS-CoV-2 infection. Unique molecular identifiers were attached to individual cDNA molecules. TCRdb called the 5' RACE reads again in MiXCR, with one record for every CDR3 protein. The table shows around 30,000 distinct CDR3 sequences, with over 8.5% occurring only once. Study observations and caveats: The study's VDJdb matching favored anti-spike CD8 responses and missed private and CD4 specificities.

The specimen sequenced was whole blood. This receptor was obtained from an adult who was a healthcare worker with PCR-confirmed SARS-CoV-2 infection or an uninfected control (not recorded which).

The CDR3 region is CASTEDRVIYEQYF. Written as DNA, the CDR3 is TGTGCCAGCACTGAGGACAGGGTCATCTACGAGCAGTACTTC. V is TRBV6-2 or TRBV6-3 and J is TRBJ2-7; 8 nucleotides agree with TRBD1. The CDR3 runs to 14 residues. Germline CDR1 MNHEY, CDR2 SVGEGT. Losses at the gene ends were 7 bases for V and 3 bases for J; bases not matched to a gene: 8.